This T cell receptor beta chain derives from a study of shared clonotypes between healthy human individuals. Clones were sequenced by immunoSEQ multiplex PCR, and TCRdb holds only the in-frame ones, with some missing. The table lists some 2,000,000 clones, 85% to 95% of them singletons. Concerning this clone: Within the sample, other DNA sequences also encode this same CDR3.

Per germline, CDR1 SGHRS and CDR2 YFSETQ. The V end was cut by 0 bases, the J end by 2 bases, with 9 bases between. This CDR3 has 14 amino acids. This chain connects TRBV5-1 to TRBJ2-7, with D possibly TRBD1 on 5 matching bases. The sequence was collected from a man aged 18 to 35 in good health. The sample taken for sequencing was naive CD4+ T cells sorted from blood. The subset was: CD45RA+ positively selected. CDR3 coding DNA: TGCGCCAGCAGCTTGGAGGGGTCGGCCTACGAGCAGTACTTC. This encodes CASSLEGSAYEQYF. Drawing the rest from reference TRBV5-1 and TRBJ2-7, the complete variable domain is KAGVTQTPRYLIKTRGQQVTLSCSPISGHRSVSWYQQTPGQGLQFLFEYFSETQRNKGNFPGRFSGRQFSNSRSEMNVSTLELGDSALYLCASSLEGSAYEQYFGPGTRLTVT.